This TCR beta chain came from a study of blood T cell repertoires in COVID-19. Study-level information: COVID-19 samples, acute and convalescent, were from the United States, Italy and Spain.

The data were produced by immunoSEQ multiplex PCR, yet TCRdb's version contains in-frame clones alone and is incomplete. Found here are some 200,000 clones, 88% of them singletons; the top ten hold 2.5% to 3%. Those who participated ranged in age from roughly 18 to 90 years and resided in about two dozen US areas. Germline-derived CDR1 and CDR2 are SEHNR and FQNEAQ (reference sequence). The V end lost 5 bases, the J end lost 5 bases, and 16 bases lay between the germline ends. This CDR3 has 15 residues. Sequencing input: PBMCs or T cells enriched from blood (not recorded which). This clonotype was obtained from a woman aged 25-40 years who had recovered from COVID-19. V and J are TRBV7-9 and TRBJ2-1; maybe TRBD2 (6 bases). The CDR3 DNA reads as TGTGCCAGCAGCGACCGGGACTTAACTAACAATGAGCAGTTCTTC. It yields the protein CASSDRDLTNNEQFF.